The present TCR beta chain was sequenced within a study of CD8 T cells in Susac syndrome. A quantity of about 0.45 to 1 ug RNA underwent reverse transcription using random hexamers. A multiplex approach, immunoSEQ multiplex PCR, amplified TCR beta CDR3 across 54 Vbeta and 13 Jbeta. Using its own MiXCR run on the immunoSEQ multiplex PCR reads, TCRdb lists one record per CDR3 protein. The sample lists 120,000 to 150,000 distinct CDR3 sequences; roughly 94% were seen once. Healthy donors formed controls matched for age and sex. Negative isolation yielded CD8+ and CD4+ T cells; FACS enriched TEMRA cells. The CDR3 consists of 15 residues. Germline V gene sequence: CDR1 MNHEY, CDR2 SVGEGT. V was trimmed by 2 bases and J by 5 bases, leaving 16 bases between them.

Material: CD4+ T cells from PBMCs. This clonotype originated in a human donor in good health. The rearrangement joins TRBV6-2 or TRBV6-3 to TRBJ2-7, with D perhaps matching TRBD1 or TRBD2 (5 bases each). CDR3 protein: CASSYSPLGRDEQYF. As DNA, the CDR3 is TGTGCCAGCAGTTACAGTCCCCTGGGACGCGACGAGCAGTACTTC.